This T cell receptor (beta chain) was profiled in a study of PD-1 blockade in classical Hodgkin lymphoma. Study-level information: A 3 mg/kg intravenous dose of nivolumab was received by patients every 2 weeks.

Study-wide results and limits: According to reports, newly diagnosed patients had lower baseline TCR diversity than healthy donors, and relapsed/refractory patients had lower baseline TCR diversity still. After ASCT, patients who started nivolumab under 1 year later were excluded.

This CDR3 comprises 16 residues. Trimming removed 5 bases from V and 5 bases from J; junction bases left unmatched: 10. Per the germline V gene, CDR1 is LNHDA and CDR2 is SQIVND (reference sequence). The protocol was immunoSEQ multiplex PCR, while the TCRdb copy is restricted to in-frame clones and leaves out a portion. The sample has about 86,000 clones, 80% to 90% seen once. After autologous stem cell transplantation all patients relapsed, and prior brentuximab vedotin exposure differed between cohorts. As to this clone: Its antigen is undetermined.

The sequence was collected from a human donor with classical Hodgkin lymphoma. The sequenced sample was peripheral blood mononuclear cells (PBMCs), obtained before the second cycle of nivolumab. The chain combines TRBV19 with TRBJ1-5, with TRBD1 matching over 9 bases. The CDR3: CASSFLLRDRDQPQHF. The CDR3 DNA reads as TGTGCCAGTAGTTTCCTGCTCCGGGACAGGGATCAGCCCCAGCATTTT.